This T cell receptor beta chain was captured in a study of shared clonotypes between healthy human individuals. Study findings and constraints: The donor pool, a small one, limited the genetic and exposure-history diversity represented. How much donors shared clonotypes was expected to be affected by sequencing depth.

Comment on this clone: Its antigen is still unknown.

An even split of each subset's genomic DNA across several immunoSEQ plates was performed. Some clones are missing from TCRdb's copy, which holds only in-frame ones; the method was immunoSEQ multiplex PCR. The data hold under 850,000 clones, with 55% to 75% observed a single time. The TCR sequence derives from a woman aged 25 to 45 in good health. The source material was memory CD4+ T cells sorted from blood. Subset noted: CD45RA-negative fraction.

The CDR3 DNA reads as TGTGCCAGCAGCACCACAGGGACCAATCAGCCCCAGCATTTT. Translated, it gives CASSTTGTNQPQHF. This sequence joins TRBV7-9 and TRBJ1-5; D possibly corresponds to TRBD1 (6 bases). The V end lost 5 bases, the J end lost 3 bases, and 11 bases lay between the germline ends. There are 14 residues in the CDR3. Germline CDR1 SEHNR, CDR2 FQNEAQ (reference sequence).